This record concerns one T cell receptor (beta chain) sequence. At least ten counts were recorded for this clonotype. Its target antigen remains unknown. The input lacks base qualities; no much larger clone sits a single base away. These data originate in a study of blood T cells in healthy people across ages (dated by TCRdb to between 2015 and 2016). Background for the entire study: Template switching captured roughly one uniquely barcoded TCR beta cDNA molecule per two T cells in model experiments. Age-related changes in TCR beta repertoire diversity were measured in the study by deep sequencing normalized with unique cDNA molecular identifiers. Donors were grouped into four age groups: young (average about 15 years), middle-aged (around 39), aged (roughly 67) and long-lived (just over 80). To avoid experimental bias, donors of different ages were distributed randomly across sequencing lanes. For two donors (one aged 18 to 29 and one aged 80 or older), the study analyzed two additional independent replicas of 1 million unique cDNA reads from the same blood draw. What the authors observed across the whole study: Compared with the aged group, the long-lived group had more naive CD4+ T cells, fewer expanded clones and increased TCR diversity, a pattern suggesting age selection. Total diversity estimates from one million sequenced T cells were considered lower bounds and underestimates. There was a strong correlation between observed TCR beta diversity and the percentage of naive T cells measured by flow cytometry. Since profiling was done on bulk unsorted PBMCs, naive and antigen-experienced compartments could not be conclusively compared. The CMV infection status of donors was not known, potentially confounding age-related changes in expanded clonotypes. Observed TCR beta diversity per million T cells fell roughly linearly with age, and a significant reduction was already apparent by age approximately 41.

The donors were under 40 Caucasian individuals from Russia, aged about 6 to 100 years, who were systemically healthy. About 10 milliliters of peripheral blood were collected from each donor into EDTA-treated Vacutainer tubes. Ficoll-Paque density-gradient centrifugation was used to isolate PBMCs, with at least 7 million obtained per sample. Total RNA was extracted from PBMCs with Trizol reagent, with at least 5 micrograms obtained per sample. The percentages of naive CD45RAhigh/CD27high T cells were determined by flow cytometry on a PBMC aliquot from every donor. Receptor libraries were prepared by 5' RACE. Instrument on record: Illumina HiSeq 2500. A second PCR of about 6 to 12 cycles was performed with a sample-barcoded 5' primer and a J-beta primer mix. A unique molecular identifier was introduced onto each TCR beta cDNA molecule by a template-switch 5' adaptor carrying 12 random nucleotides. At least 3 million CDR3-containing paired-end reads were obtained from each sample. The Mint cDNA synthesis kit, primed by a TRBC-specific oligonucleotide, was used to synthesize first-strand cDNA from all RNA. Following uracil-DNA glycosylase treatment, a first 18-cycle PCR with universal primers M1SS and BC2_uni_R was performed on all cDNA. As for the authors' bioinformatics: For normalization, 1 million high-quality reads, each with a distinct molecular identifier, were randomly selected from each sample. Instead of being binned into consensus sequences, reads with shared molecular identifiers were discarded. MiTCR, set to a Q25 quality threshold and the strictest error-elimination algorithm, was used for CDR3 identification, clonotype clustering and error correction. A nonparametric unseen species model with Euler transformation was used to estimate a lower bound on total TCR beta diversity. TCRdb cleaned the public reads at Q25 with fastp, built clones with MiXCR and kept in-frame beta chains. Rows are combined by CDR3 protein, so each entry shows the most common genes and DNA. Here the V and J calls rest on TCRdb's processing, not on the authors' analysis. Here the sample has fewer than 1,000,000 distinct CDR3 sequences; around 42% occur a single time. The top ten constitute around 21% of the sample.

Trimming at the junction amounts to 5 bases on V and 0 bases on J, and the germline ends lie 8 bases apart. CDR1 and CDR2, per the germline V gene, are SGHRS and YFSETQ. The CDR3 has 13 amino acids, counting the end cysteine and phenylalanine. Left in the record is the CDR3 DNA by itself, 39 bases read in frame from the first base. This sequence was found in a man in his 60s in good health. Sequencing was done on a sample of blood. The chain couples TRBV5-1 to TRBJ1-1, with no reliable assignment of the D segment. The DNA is TGCGCCAGCAGAGGACGGCTGAACACTGAAGCTTTCTTT. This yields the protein CASRGRLNTEAFF. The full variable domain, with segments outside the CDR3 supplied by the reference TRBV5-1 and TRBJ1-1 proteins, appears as KAGVTQTPRYLIKTRGQQVTLSCSPISGHRSVSWYQQTPGQGLQFLFEYFSETQRNKGNFPGRFSGRQFSNSRSEMNVSTLELGDSALYLCASRGRLNTEAFFGQGTRLTVV.